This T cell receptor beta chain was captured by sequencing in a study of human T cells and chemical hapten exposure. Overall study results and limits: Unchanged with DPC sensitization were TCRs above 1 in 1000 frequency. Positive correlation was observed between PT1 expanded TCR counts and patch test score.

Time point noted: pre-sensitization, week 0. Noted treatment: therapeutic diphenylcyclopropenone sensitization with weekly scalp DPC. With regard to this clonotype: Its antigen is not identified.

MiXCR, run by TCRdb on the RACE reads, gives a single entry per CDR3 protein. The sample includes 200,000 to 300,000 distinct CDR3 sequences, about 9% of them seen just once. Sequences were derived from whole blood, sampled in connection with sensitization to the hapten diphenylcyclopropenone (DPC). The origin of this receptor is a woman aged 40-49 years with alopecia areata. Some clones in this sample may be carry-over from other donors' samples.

CDR3: CSVEVLGRHNEQFF. The CDR3 bases are TGCAGCGTTGAAGTCCTCGGGCGGCACAATGAGCAGTTCTTC. The chain employs TRBV29-1 and TRBJ2-1; no clear D. The germline gives CDR1 SQVTM, CDR2 ANQGSEA. The V end was cut by 1 base, the J end by 5 bases, with 12 bases between. The CDR3 spans 14 residues.